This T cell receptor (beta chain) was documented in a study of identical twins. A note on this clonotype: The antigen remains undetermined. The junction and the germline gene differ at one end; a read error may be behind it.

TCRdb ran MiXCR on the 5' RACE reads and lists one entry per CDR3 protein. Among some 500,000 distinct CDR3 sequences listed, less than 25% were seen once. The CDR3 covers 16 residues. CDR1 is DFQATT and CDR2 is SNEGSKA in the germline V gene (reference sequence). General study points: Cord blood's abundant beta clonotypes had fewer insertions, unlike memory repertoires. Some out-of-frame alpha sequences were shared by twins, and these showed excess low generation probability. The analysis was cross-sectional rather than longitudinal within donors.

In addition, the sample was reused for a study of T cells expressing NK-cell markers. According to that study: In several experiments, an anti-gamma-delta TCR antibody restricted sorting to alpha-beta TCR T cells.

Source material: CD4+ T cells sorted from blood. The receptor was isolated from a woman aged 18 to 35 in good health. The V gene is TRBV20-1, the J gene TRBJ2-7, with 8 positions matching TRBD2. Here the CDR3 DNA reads TGCAGTGCTAGGTTGGCGGGGGGACCGGTCTCCTGCGAGCAGTACTTC. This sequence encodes CSARLAGGPVSCEQYF.